Each of the 22 T cell receptor beta chains below was sequenced from the same sample in a study of Ad26.COV2.S vaccination and SARS-CoV-2 variants. Assay: immunoSEQ multiplex PCR; the TCRdb copy retains only in-frame clones and omits some. The table records about 350,000 clones, about 90% of them present only once. The input for sequencing was peripheral blood, taken after recovery from COVID-19. The source of these receptors is a human donor who had recovered from COVID-19.

The chain combines TRBV12-3 or TRBV12-4 with TRBJ1-4; no firm D call. The CDR3 runs to 12 residues. V lost 6 bases and J 0 bases, leaving 2 bases between the germline ends. The CDR3 nucleotides read TGTGCCAGCAGGACAACTAATGAAAAACTGTTTTTT. Protein product: CASRTTNEKLFF.

The CDR3 is CASSLESYGEQYF. The CDR3 DNA sequence: TGCGCCAGCAGCTTGGAGTCATATGGCGAGCAGTACTTC. The rearrangement links TRBV5-1 to TRBJ2-7; D is uncertain. Germline CDR1 SGHRS, CDR2 YFSETQ. V lost 0 bases to trimming and J lost 6 bases, with 10 bases between them. The length of the CDR3 is 13 residues.

J is TRBJ1-1 and V is TRBV27, with D uncertain. The CDR3 runs 15 residues. From germline, CDR1 is MNHEY and CDR2 SMNVEV (reference sequence). V was shortened by 5 bases and J by 0 bases, with 13 bases between the two germline ends. The CDR3 DNA sequence: TGTGCCAGCAGTGCACGAGTCCCTCTGAACACTGAAGCTTTCTTT. This translates into CASSARVPLNTEAFF.

V is TRBV5-1 and J is TRBJ2-2; D might be TRBD1 (6 bases). V lost 1 base, J lost 7 bases, and 11 bases lay in between. This CDR3 has 14 amino acids. From germline, CDR1 is SGHRS and CDR2 YFSETQ. The CDR3 DNA reads as TGCGCCAGCAGCTTGCGAGGGGACAACGGGGAGCTGTTTTTT. Residues: CASSLRGDNGELFF.

Here the CDR3 reads CASSQWGTSETQYF. The CDR3 bases are TGTGCCAGCAGCCAATGGGGGACCTCTGAGACCCAGTACTTC. This chain joins TRBV14 and TRBJ2-5; D is tentatively TRBD1 or TRBD2 (5 bases each). Trimming shortened V by 2 bases and J by 5 bases, and 12 bases separated the two germline ends. Germline CDR1 is SGHDN and CDR2 is FVKESK. This CDR3 is built from 14 residues.

The gene calls are TRBV6-5 and TRBJ1-1; D ambiguous. Germline CDR1 is MNHEY and CDR2 is SVGAGI. This CDR3 contains 14 residues. V was pared by 9 bases and J by 7 bases, with 21 bases between. CDR3 nucleotides: TGTGCCAGTCTAGCAGCAAGGTTACCATTTGAAGCTTTCTTT. It translates to CASLAARLPFEAFF.

The chain joins TRBV10-1 to TRBJ2-7; maybe TRBD2 (5 bases). The CDR3 spans 13 residues. Trimming removed 9 bases from V and 6 bases from J, with 18 bases in between. Germline-derived CDR1 and CDR2 are WNHNN and SYGVQD (reference sequence). The CDR3 coding sequence is TGCGCCAGGAAAGGCGAGGGCTGGGGCGAGCAGTACTTC. Translating gives CARKGEGWGEQYF.

The chain carries TRBV2 and TRBJ1-2; TRBD1 matches 9 bases. Germline-derived CDR1 and CDR2 are SNHLY and FYNNEI. V was clipped by 4 bases and J by 6 bases; unmatched bases: 6. The CDR3 length is 14 residues. CDR3 protein: CASSGLGTGHGYTF. As DNA, the CDR3 is TGTGCCAGCAGTGGTCTAGGGACAGGGCATGGCTACACCTTC.

A single count supports this clone. The V call is TRBV7-2, the J call TRBJ2-5, with a tentative D call TRBD2 (5 bases). The CDR3 extends over 17 amino acids. The V gene lost 0 bases and the J gene lost 6 bases, with 20 bases spanning the gap. CDR1 SGHTA and CDR2 FQGNSA come from the germline V gene. CDR3: CASSLAPTNSLGKTQYF. Here the CDR3 DNA reads TGTGCCAGCAGCTTAGCCCCGACTAATAGTCTCGGAAAGACCCAGTACTTC. The full variable domain, in which reference TRBV7-2 and TRBJ2-5 provide the parts outside the CDR3, is GAGVSQSPSNKVTEKGKDVELRCDPISGHTALYWYRQSLGQGLEFLIYFQGNSAPDKSGLPSDRFSAERTGGSVSTLTIQRTQQEDSAVYLCASSLAPTNSLGKTQYFGPGTRLLVL.

This sequence joins TRBV27 and TRBJ1-5; 9 positions match TRBD1. The CDR3 totals 21 residues. The germline CDR1 and CDR2 sequences are MNHEY and SMNVEV (reference sequence). J lost 0 bases, V lost 6 bases, and 21 bases had no gene match. CDR3 nucleotide sequence: TGTGCCAGCAGCCACGTACGACCCGGGACAGGGATCAATTATAGCAATCAGCCCCAGCATTTT. It translates to CASSHVRPGTGINYSNQPQHF.

This clone was picked up a small number of times. This sequence joins TRBV6-4 and TRBJ1-5; no clear D. The CDR3 has 10 residues. CDR1 is MRHNA, CDR2 SNTAGT, per germline. V was shortened by 7 bases and J by 7 bases, with 5 bases between the two germline ends. CDR3 sequence (DNA): TGTGCCAGCATAAGACAGCCCCAGCATTTT. It specifies CASIRQPQHF.

The chain employs TRBV10-3 and TRBJ1-2; 8 bases line up with TRBD1. V was pared by 7 bases and J by 7 bases, with 8 bases of the junction left unmatched. The CDR3 has 13 residues. Germline V gives CDR1 ENHRY, CDR2 SYGVKD. The CDR3 region is CAIKDRAGGGYTF. The CDR3 DNA sequence: TGTGCCATCAAGGACAGGGCGGGCGGTGGCTACACCTTC.

The genes are TRBV6-1 and TRBJ1-6; D is uncertain. The CDR3 runs to 13 residues. CDR1 MNHNS and CDR2 SASEGT come from the germline V gene. V shed 2 bases and J shed 15 bases, with 14 bases lying between them. CDR3 nucleotides: TGTGCCAGCAGTGAACTTTCGAAGGATAGCCTCCACTTT. Translating gives CASSELSKDSLHF.

This clone came up a few times. The rearrangement links TRBV9 to TRBJ2-2; D may match TRBD1 or TRBD2 (6 bases each). V lost 1 base, J lost 4 bases, and 11 bases lay in between. Germline values: CDR1 SGDLS, CDR2 YYNGEE. The CDR3 is 15 residues long. The CDR3, as DNA: TGTGCCAGCAGCGTAAACGGGGGCGGCACCGGGGAGCTGTTTTTT. Translating gives CASSVNGGGTGELFF. Complete variable domain (other parts from reference TRBV9 and TRBJ2-2): DSGVTQTPKHLITATGQRVTLRCSPRSGDLSVYWYQQSLDQGLQFLIQYYNGEERAKGNILERFSAQQFPDLHSELNLSSLELGDSALYFCASSVNGGGTGELFFGEGSRLTVL.

This clone has only one observation. This sequence joins TRBV9 and TRBJ1-2, with 9 bases matching TRBD1. Germline trimming cut 0 bases from V and 8 bases from J; bases unmatched to any gene: 8. Germline V gene data show CDR1 as SGDLS and CDR2 as YYNGEE. The CDR3 is 15 residues long. CDR3 nucleotide sequence: TGTGCCAGCAGCGTAGAGGGACAGGGTGCGTACGGCTACACCTTC. Protein sequence: CASSVEGQGAYGYTF. Combining the CDR3 with reference TRBV9 and TRBJ1-2 gives the whole variable domain DSGVTQTPKHLITATGQRVTLRCSPRSGDLSVYWYQQSLDQGLQFLIQYYNGEERAKGNILERFSAQQFPDLHSELNLSSLELGDSALYFCASSVEGQGAYGYTFGSGTRLTVV.

The V gene is TRBV19, the J gene TRBJ2-5, with TRBD1 identical over 7 bases. Germline CDR1 reads LNHDA; CDR2 reads SQIVND (reference sequence). The CDR3 is 13 amino acids. The J segment lost 4 bases and the V segment lost 5 bases, leaving 4 bases of the junction unmatched. This chain's CDR3 is CASSSGGRETQYF. CDR3 bases: TGTGCCAGTAGTTCAGGGGGACGAGAGACCCAGTACTTC.

This sequence joins TRBV7-2 and TRBJ2-3; TRBD2 matches 11 bases. V shed 4 bases and J 13 bases; nucleotides not matched to a gene: 16. The CDR3 extends over 16 amino acids. Germline V gives CDR1 SGHTA, CDR2 FQGNSA. CDR3 residues: CASSSRTEVAGGREYF. The CDR3 region has the DNA TGTGCCAGCAGCTCCCGGACTGAGGTAGCGGGGGGGCGTGAGTATTTT.

This clone was counted once. The rearrangement links TRBV2 to TRBJ2-7; no firm D call. The CDR3 loop spans 12 amino acids. Trimming stripped 6 bases from V and 7 bases from J, with 13 bases between. The germline V gene has CDR1 SNHLY and CDR2 FYNNEI. CDR3 DNA: TGTGCCAGCAGCGAGGCCCGGTGGGAGCAGTACTTC. The encoded protein is CASSEARWEQYF.

The chain uses TRBV6-2 or TRBV6-3 and TRBJ2-7; D possibly corresponds to TRBD2 (7 bases). With 2 bases removed from V and 0 bases from J, the gap between germline ends came to 17 bases. CDR3 length: 17 residues. Germline V gene lookup returns CDR1 MNHEY and CDR2 SVGEGT. The CDR3 is CASSYRSAGAYSYEQYF. For the CDR3, the DNA is TGTGCCAGCAGTTACCGGTCGGCGGGGGCTTACTCCTACGAGCAGTACTTC.

This clone occurred once. This chain links TRBV2 with TRBJ1-3, with 11 bases lining up with TRBD1. The germline gives CDR1 SNHLY, CDR2 FYNNEI. There are 17 residues in the CDR3. The trim removed 5 bases at V and 3 bases at J, leaving 9 bases unmatched. CDR3 sequence: CASSRTPGQGGGNTIYF. The CDR3 DNA reads TGTGCCAGCAGTCGAACCCCGGGACAGGGGGGTGGAAACACCATATATTTT.

The J gene is TRBJ2-1, the V gene TRBV11-3; D is undetermined. This CDR3 comprises 12 residues. CDR1 and CDR2 (germline): SGHNT, YENEEA. Trimming took off 5 bases at V and 9 bases at J, with 11 bases between the two ends. This chain's CDR3 is CASSPLRGEQFF. CDR3 sequence (DNA): TGTGCCAGCAGCCCTCTGAGAGGTGAGCAGTTCTTC.

CDR3 region: CASSDLRSTNEKLFF. Here the CDR3 DNA reads TGTGCCAGCAGTGACCTCCGGTCAACTAATGAAAAACTGTTTTTT. The chain has TRBV2 and TRBJ1-4; D gene unclear. The CDR3 sequence is 15 residues long. Germline V gives CDR1 SNHLY, CDR2 FYNNEI. V was clipped by 3 bases and J by 0 bases, with 8 bases between them.